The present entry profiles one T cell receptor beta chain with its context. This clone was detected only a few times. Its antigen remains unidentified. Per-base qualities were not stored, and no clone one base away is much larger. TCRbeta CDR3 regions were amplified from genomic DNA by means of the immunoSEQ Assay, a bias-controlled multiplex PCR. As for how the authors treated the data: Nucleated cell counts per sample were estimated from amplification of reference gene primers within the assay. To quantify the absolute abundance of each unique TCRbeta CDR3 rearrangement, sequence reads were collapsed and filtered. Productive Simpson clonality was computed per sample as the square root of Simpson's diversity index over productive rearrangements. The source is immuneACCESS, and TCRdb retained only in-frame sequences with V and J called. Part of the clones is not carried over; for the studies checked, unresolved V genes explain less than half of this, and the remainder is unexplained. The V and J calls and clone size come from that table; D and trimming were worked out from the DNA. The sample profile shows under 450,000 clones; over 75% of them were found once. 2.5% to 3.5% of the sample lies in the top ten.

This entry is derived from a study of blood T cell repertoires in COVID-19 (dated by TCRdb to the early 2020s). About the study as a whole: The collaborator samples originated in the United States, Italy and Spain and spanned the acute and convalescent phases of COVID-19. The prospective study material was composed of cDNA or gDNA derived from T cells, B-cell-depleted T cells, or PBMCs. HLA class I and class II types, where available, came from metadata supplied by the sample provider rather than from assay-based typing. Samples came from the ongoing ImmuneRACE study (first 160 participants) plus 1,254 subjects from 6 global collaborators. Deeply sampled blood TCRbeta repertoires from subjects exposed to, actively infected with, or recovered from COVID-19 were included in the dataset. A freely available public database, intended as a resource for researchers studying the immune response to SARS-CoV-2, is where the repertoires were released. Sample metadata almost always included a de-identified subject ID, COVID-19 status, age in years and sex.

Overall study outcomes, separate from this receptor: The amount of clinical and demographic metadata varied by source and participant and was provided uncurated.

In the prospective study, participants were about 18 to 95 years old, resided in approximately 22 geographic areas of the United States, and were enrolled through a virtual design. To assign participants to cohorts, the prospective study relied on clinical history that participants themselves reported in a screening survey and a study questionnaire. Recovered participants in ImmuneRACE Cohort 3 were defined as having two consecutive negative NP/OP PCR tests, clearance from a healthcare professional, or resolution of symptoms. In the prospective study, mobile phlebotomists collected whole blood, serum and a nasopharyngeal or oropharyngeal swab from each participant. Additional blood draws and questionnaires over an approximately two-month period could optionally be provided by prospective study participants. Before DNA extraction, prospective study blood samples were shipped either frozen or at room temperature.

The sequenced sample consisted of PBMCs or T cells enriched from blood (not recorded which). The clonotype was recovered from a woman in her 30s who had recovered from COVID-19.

CDR3 region: CASSEDRGPPYEQYF. Read as DNA, the sequence is TGCGCCAGCAGCGAAGACAGGGGGCCGCCCTACGAGCAGTACTTC. The chain couples TRBV5-1 to TRBJ2-7; TRBD1 matches 10 bases in the middle. Measured from the cysteine to the phenylalanine, the CDR3 is 15 residues long. The kept DNA is CDR3 alone, 45 bases in frame from the first base. The germline V gene yields SGHRS for CDR1 and YFSETQ for CDR2. Germline trimming: 4 bases from V, 2 bases from J; junction bases outside gene matches: 6. The CDR3 plus the reference TRBV5-1 and TRBJ2-7 genes for the other parts give the full variable domain: KAGVTQTPRYLIKTRGQQVTLSCSPISGHRSVSWYQQTPGQGLQFLFEYFSETQRNKGNFPGRFSGRQFSNSRSEMNVSTLELGDSALYLCASSEDRGPPYEQYFGPGTRLTVT.